Reported below is one T cell receptor beta chain. CDR3 size: 17 residues. The junction had 3 bases not matched to a gene; V was cut back by 3 bases and J by 0 bases. CDR1 and CDR2 (germline): SEHNR, FQNEAQ (reference sequence). Original methodology: Reference gene primer amplification yielded estimated nucleated cell counts. Assay used: immunoSEQ multiplex PCR; TCRdb lists only in-frame clones, some missing. That table is the source of V, J and clone size, and D and trimming were worked out from the DNA. The sample comprises 75,000 to 90,000 clones, roughly 88% of which are singletons, and 11% rests with the top ten. This sample was included in a study of blood T cell repertoires in COVID-19. Turning to the study itself: Sample material is recorded as cDNA or gDNA derived from T cells, B-cell-depleted T cells, or PBMCs.

The TCR was taken from a man older than 75 with acute or convalescent COVID-19. The sample consisted of peripheral blood. The V and J genes are TRBV7-9 and TRBJ2-1, with 12 bases lining up with TRBD2. CDR3 sequence: CASSFETSGSSYNEQFF. In DNA form, the CDR3 reads TGTGCCAGCAGCTTCGAGACTAGCGGGAGCTCCTACAATGAGCAGTTCTTC.